Listed below are T cell receptor beta chains from one sample, sequenced in a study of response to subunit inactivated influenza vaccine. TCRdb ran MiXCR on the RT-PCR reads and lists one entry per CDR3 protein. The table records about 800,000 distinct CDR3 sequences, approximately 21% of them present only once. The specimen was PBMCs from blood, collected less than 6 days after vaccination. These receptor sequences come from a man aged 50 to 60 who received an inactivated influenza vaccine. Each CDR3 is given with its conserved first and last residue. The order of the fields is clone size, V gene, D gene, J gene, CDR3 DNA, CDR3 protein. D genes are given only for firm matches. Size values are once, few and many counts, or a class for expanded clones, and some rows have none.

NA	TRBV12-3/TRBV12-4	TRBD1	TRBJ2-3	TGTGCCAGCAGTTTGCCACCGTTGACAGGGAAATACACAGATACGCAGTATTTT	CASSLPPLTGKYTDTQYF
few	TRBV27	TRBD1	TRBJ2-7	TGTGCCAGCAGTTTCTCGACAGGGGGCGACGAGCAGTACTTC	CASSFSTGGDEQYF
few	TRBV20-1	NA	TRBJ2-4	TGCAGTGCCCCCGGTCATATCTTAGCCAAAAACATTCAGTACTTC	CSAPGHILAKNIQYF
many	TRBV29-1	NA	TRBJ2-3	TGCAGCGTAACGGGACGAAGCTCAGATACGCAGTATTTT	CSVTGRSSDTQYF
few	TRBV4-2	NA	TRBJ2-7	TGTGCCAGCAGCCCCGGGGGTACTACCTACGAGCAGTACTTC	CASSPGGTTYEQYF
NA	TRBV5-1	NA	TRBJ1-5	TGCGCCAGCAGCCGGGGGCCAGGGGGCAATCAGCCCCAGCATTTT	CASSRGPGGNQPQHF
NA	TRBV3-1	TRBD2	TRBJ2-7	TGTGCCTCCTGCCAAGTCGGGAGGGGATTCTACGAGCAGTACTTC	CASCQVGRGFYEQYF
NA	TRBV20-1	TRBD2	TRBJ2-5	TGCAGTGCTACCTTTCTGATAGCGGGGGTTGGGAGCCAGTACTTC	CSATFLIAGVGSQYF
NA	TRBV9	TRBD2	TRBJ2-1	TGTGCCAGCAGCGTAGGCGGGAGTGGGGCCTACAATGAGCAGTTCTTC	CASSVGGSGAYNEQFF
few	TRBV12-3/TRBV12-4	NA	TRBJ2-7	TGTGCCAGCAGTTCGATCATGGAGCAGTACTTC	CASSSIMEQYF
NA	TRBV3-1	NA	TRBJ2-7	TGTGCCAGCAGCCAAGCCACTACCTACGAGCAGTACTTC	CASSQATTYEQYF
many	TRBV12-3/TRBV12-4	NA	TRBJ2-2	TGTGCCAGCAGTTTAGTTCATGGTACCGGGGAGCTGTTTTTT	CASSLVHGTGELFF
NA	TRBV4-3	TRBD2	TRBJ2-1	TGCGCCAGCAGCCGAGTAGCGGGAGGGCCTGATGAGCAGTTCTTC	CASSRVAGGPDEQFF
few	TRBV20-1	NA	TRBJ1-6	TGCAGTGCGAGCCCAGGGGCCCAATCACCCCTCCACTTT	CSASPGAQSPLHF
NA	TRBV9	NA	TRBJ2-7	TGTGCCAGCAGCGACCGAAGGACGGCGGCCTCCTACGAGCAGTACTTC	CASSDRRTAASYEQYF
NA	TRBV24-1	NA	TRBJ2-5	TGTGCCACCTCGCCGGGACCCCGTCGGAAGACCCAGTACTTC	CATSPGPRRKTQYF
many	TRBV7-8	NA	TRBJ2-1	TGTGCCAGCAGCAACGACGGACTTTCATTGAGGAATGAGCAGTTCTTC	CASSNDGLSLRNEQFF
few	TRBV5-5	NA	TRBJ2-7	TGTGCCAGCAGCGCAGGCAGGGCCATTTTCTACGAGCAGTACTTC	CASSAGRAIFYEQYF
few	TRBV14	NA	TRBJ2-3	TGTGCCAGCAGCGACAGTGCGCACACAGATACGCAGTATTTT	CASSDSAHTDTQYF
NA	TRBV21-1	NA	TRBJ1-6	TGTGCCAGCATCTTACCGGGACCGTGGGATTCACCCCTCCACTTT	CASILPGPWDSPLHF
few	TRBV15	NA	TRBJ2-3	TGTGCCACCAGCGTCAGGATGTCAGATACGCAGTATTTT	CATSVRMSDTQYF
few	TRBV9	TRBD2	TRBJ2-3	TGTGCCAGCAGCGTAGTCCCTAGCGGGAGTGGTCTCGTGGATACGCAGTATTTT	CASSVVPSGSGLVDTQYF
NA	TRBV7-2	NA	TRBJ2-7	TGTGCCAGCAGCTTAGCGCGGCCCTACGAGCAGTACTTC	CASSLARPYEQYF
many	TRBV29-1	NA	TRBJ2-3	TGCAGCAGTAGACCTCGGACAGATACGCAGTATTTT	CSSRPRTDTQYF
few	TRBV9	NA	TRBJ1-2	TGTGCCAGCAGCGTAGGGATTAAGACGCAAGAATATGGCTACACCTTC	CASSVGIKTQEYGYTF
few	TRBV28	TRBD2	TRBJ2-7	TGTGCCAGCTCTAGCTCGGGGGAGGGAGCGAGGGACTACGAGCAGTACTTC	CASSSSGEGARDYEQYF
NA	TRBV20-1	TRBD2	TRBJ2-3	TGCAGTGCTAACTCCCTATCGGGAGGGGTCACAGATACGCAGTATTTT	CSANSLSGGVTDTQYF
NA	TRBV2	NA	TRBJ2-7	TGTGCATCCTCGGAGGGAAGGGGTCGCTACGAGCAGTACTTC	CASSEGRGRYEQYF
few	TRBV3-1	TRBD2	TRBJ2-7	TGTGCCAGCAGCCAGTCGGGACTAGCGGGAGGGCCCTACGAGCAGTACTTC	CASSQSGLAGGPYEQYF
few	TRBV5-1	TRBD1	TRBJ2-7	TGCGCCAGCAGCTTCTCGACAGGGACAGTCGAGCAGTACTTC	CASSFSTGTVEQYF
NA	TRBV10-2	NA	TRBJ2-5	TGCGCCAGCAGGGACAGCAACTATAGGTGGACCCAGTACTTC	CASRDSNYRWTQYF
many	TRBV12-3/TRBV12-4	NA	TRBJ1-2	TGTGCCAGCAGTTTTGGGAGCCGAGGCTACACCTTC	CASSFGSRGYTF
few	TRBV6-5	NA	TRBJ2-2	TGTGCCAGCAGTTACGGGCTCATTAACACCGGGGAGCTGTTTTTT	CASSYGLINTGELFF
few	TRBV7-2	TRBD1	TRBJ2-3	TGTGCCAGCAGCTTAATGGGGACAGGGCTCAGGACAGATACGCAGTATTTT	CASSLMGTGLRTDTQYF
few	TRBV7-9	TRBD1	TRBJ2-5	TGTGCCAGCAGCTCCACCTACCGGGACAGCCAAGAGACCCAGTACTTC	CASSSTYRDSQETQYF
NA	TRBV5-1	TRBD2	TRBJ2-1	TGCGCCAGCAGCTACTGGACTAGCGGGAGATCCGGCGGGCGAGATGAGCAGTTCTTC	CASSYWTSGRSGGRDEQFF
NA	TRBV7-3	TRBD2	TRBJ2-5	TGTGCCAGCAGCCCCAGCGGGATCCAAGAGACCCAGTACTTC	CASSPSGIQETQYF
NA	TRBV10-3	NA	TRBJ2-6	TGTGCCATCAGTGATTTAGTGGGGCTCTCTGGGGCCAACGTCCTGACTTTC	CAISDLVGLSGANVLTF
NA	TRBV4-3	TRBD2	TRBJ2-3	TGCGCCAGCAGCCAAGAAGGTGGGCGGGGGGCCGCAGATACGCAGTATTTT	CASSQEGGRGAADTQYF
NA	TRBV7-9	NA	TRBJ2-1	TGTGCCAGCAGTCAACCGGTCAGTCGGCAGTTCTTC	CASSQPVSRQFF
NA	TRBV6-4	NA	TRBJ2-1	TGTGCCAGCAGTGACTCAGGTTACAATGAGCAGTTCTTC	CASSDSGYNEQFF
many	TRBV12-3/TRBV12-4	NA	TRBJ2-5	TGTGCCAGCAGTCGCCTCCTGTGGGACAACCAAGAGACCCAGTACTTC	CASSRLLWDNQETQYF
many	TRBV4-2	NA	TRBJ1-2	TGTGCCAGCAGCCAAGATGACGGAGGATATGGCTACACCTTC	CASSQDDGGYGYTF
few	TRBV15	NA	TRBJ1-5	TGTGCCACCAGCAGAGACCGGCGAAGTCAGCCCCAGCATTTT	CATSRDRRSQPQHF
NA	TRBV27	NA	TRBJ2-7	TGTGCCAGCAGTTTACACGGGAGTAAGGGAGAGCAGTACTTC	CASSLHGSKGEQYF
NA	TRBV7-2	NA	TRBJ2-7	TGTGCCAGCAGCATATCCCAGCAATACGAGCAGTACTTC	CASSISQQYEQYF
few	TRBV20-1	NA	TRBJ2-7	TGCAGTGCTGTCTTTAGGGGAAGCGAGCAGTACTTC	CSAVFRGSEQYF
NA	TRBV20-1	NA	TRBJ2-1	TGCAGTGCTTTGCCAGGAAACTACAATGAGCAGTTCTTC	CSALPGNYNEQFF
few	TRBV20-1	NA	TRBJ2-7	TGCAGTCCAATCGGAACATCCTACGAGCAGTACTTC	CSPIGTSYEQYF
few	TRBV4-3	TRBD1	TRBJ2-7	TGCGCCAGCAGCCACGGACAGGGAGGCGAGCAGTACTTC	CASSHGQGGEQYF
NA	TRBV18	NA	TRBJ2-2	TGTGCCAGCTCACCACCGGGTTGGGAACAAGCGAACACCGGGGAGCTGTTTTTT	CASSPPGWEQANTGELFF
NA	TRBV4-1	TRBD1	TRBJ1-5	TGCGCCAGCAGCCCCGGACAGGGAGCCGGTAGCAATCAGCCCCAGCATTTT	CASSPGQGAGSNQPQHF
NA	TRBV5-1	NA	TRBJ2-7	TGCGCCAGCACCCGGGCAGGGAACGAGCAGTACTTC	CASTRAGNEQYF
few	TRBV5-6	TRBD1	TRBJ1-6	TGTGCCAGCAGCCAGGACAGGGTTTGGAATTCACCCCTCCACTTT	CASSQDRVWNSPLHF
few	TRBV4-1	TRBD1	TRBJ2-7	TGCGCCAGCAGCCAAGAAGGGACAGGGTCCCACGAGCAGTACTTC	CASSQEGTGSHEQYF